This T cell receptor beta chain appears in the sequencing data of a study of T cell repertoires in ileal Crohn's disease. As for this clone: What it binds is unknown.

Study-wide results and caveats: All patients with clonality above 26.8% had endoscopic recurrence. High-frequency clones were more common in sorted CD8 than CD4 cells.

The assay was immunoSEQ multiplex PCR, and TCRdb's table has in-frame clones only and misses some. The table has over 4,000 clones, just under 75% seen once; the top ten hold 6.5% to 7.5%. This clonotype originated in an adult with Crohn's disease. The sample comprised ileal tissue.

CDR3 region: CASSPSGGRMNTEAFF. CDR3 bases: TGTGCCAGCAGCCCATCAGGGGGCCGGATGAACACTGAAGCTTTCTTT. The rearrangement uses TRBV11-3 and TRBJ1-1; 8 nucleotides align to TRBD1. The CDR3 spans 16 residues. CDR1 is SGHNT, CDR2 YENEEA, per germline. The V gene end was trimmed by 5 bases and the J gene end by 0 bases; junction bases not matched to a gene: 8.